Listed below are T cell receptor beta chains from one sample, sequenced in a study of T cell responses to AZD1222 COVID-19 vaccine. The protocol was immunoSEQ multiplex PCR, while the TCRdb copy is restricted to in-frame clones and leaves out a portion. In the table there are approximately 100,000 clones, roughly nine tenths of which are singletons. The sequences come from peripheral blood, collected on day 0 of AZD1222 vaccination. These receptors originate from an adult in good health. Both conserved end residues are part of each CDR3. Each record gives: J gene, clone size, D gene, V gene, CDR3 protein, CDR3 DNA. D genes are given only for firm matches. The listing skips clone size in some rows; elsewhere it reads once, few, many or a size class.

TRBJ2-1,-,-,TRBV4-1,CASSEQERVYNEQFF,TGCGCCAGCAGCGAACAAGAAAGGGTTTACAATGAGCAGTTCTTC
TRBJ1-5,-,-,TRBV12-3/TRBV12-4,CASSPSENQPQHF,TGTGCCAGCAGTCCCTCTGAGAATCAGCCCCAGCATTTT
TRBJ2-1,-,TRBD1,TRBV7-9,CASSSRKGAWNEQFF,TGTGCCAGCAGCTCGCGGAAGGGGGCTTGGAATGAGCAGTTCTTC
TRBJ2-5,-,TRBD2,TRBV10-1,CASSGTSGRGETQYF,TGCGCCAGCAGCGGGACTAGCGGGAGAGGAGAGACCCAGTACTTC
TRBJ1-2,-,-,TRBV7-9,CASSFDRRGDPHYGYTF,TGTGCCAGCAGCTTTGACCGTAGAGGCGACCCCCACTATGGCTACACCTTC
TRBJ2-7,-,TRBD2,TRBV15,CATSRDLGTSPEQYF,TGTGCCACCAGCAGAGATCTGGGGACTAGTCCCGAGCAGTACTTC
TRBJ2-6,many,-,TRBV2,CASSEGSSSSGANVLTF,TGTGCCAGCAGTGAAGGGTCGTCCAGCTCTGGGGCCAACGTCCTGACTTTC
TRBJ1-6,-,TRBD1,TRBV5-4,CASSLRDSNSPLHF,TGTGCCAGCAGCCTGAGGGACAGTAATTCACCCCTCCACTTT
TRBJ2-3,once,-,TRBV28,CASSGSGTGYRTDTQYF,TGTGCCAGCAGTGGCTCGGGAACTGGCTACCGCACAGATACGCAGTATTTT
TRBJ1-2,few,-,TRBV21-1,CASSKTGPKLHGYTF,TGTGCCAGCAGCAAAACAGGGCCCAAGCTCCATGGCTACACCTTC
TRBJ2-7,-,-,TRBV18,CASSQTEGDGEQYF,TGTGCCAGCTCACAAACGGAGGGGGACGGCGAGCAGTACTTC
TRBJ1-1,-,TRBD1,TRBV28,CASREAGGWGTEAFF,TGTGCCAGCAGGGAGGCAGGGGGCTGGGGCACTGAAGCTTTCTTT
TRBJ1-4,-,-,TRBV6-5,CASSLGWSATNEKLFF,TGTGCCAGCAGTTTAGGGTGGAGTGCAACTAATGAAAAACTGTTTTTT
TRBJ1-2,-,TRBD1,TRBV2,CASSGTGGGGYGYTF,TGTGCCAGCAGCGGGACAGGGGGCGGAGGGTATGGCTACACCTTC
TRBJ2-5,few,-,TRBV3-1/TRBV3-2,CASSQDGRVRQTQYF,TGTGCCAGCAGCCAAGATGGAAGGGTGAGGCAGACCCAGTACTTC
TRBJ2-3,few,TRBD2,TRBV5-4,CASSQRLAGGPTDTQYF,TGTGCCAGCAGCCAGAGACTAGCGGGGGGTCCCACAGATACGCAGTATTTT
TRBJ2-7,-,-,TRBV28,CASSLSKYEQYF,TGTGCCAGCAGTTTATCAAAGTACGAGCAGTACTTC
TRBJ2-7,few,-,TRBV4-1,CASSQDMDYSYEQYF,TGCGCCAGCAGCCAAGATATGGACTACTCCTACGAGCAGTACTTC
TRBJ2-3,-,-,TRBV13,CASSLAPVTDTQYF,TGTGCCAGCAGCTTAGCCCCAGTCACAGATACGCAGTATTTT
TRBJ2-3,-,TRBD2,TRBV28,CASSLPASGSGNTQYF,TGTGCCAGCAGTTTACCCGCTAGCGGGAGTGGAAATACGCAGTATTTT
TRBJ2-1,once,-,TRBV5-4,CASSLAREHEQFF,TGTGCCAGCAGCTTGGCCCGGGAACATGAGCAGTTCTTC
TRBJ2-3,many,TRBD2,TRBV7-9,CASSDPSGGGLNQLTQYF,TGTGCCAGCAGCGACCCTAGCGGGGGGGGCCTCAATCAACTTACGCAGTATTTT
TRBJ1-3,-,-,TRBV29-1,CSVGESEGNTIYF,TGCAGCGTTGGAGAGTCCGAAGGAAACACCATATATTTT
TRBJ2-7,once,TRBD1,TRBV9,CASSPTRDRIYEQYF,TGTGCCAGCAGCCCGACCCGGGACAGAATCTACGAGCAGTACTTC
TRBJ1-2,-,TRBD1,TRBV27,CASSHRGQGYGYTF,TGTGCCAGCAGCCACCGTGGACAGGGCTATGGCTACACCTTC
TRBJ1-2,-,-,TRBV6-5,CASSYSSARDYGYTF,TGTGCCAGCAGTTACTCGAGCGCCAGAGACTATGGCTACACCTTC
TRBJ1-2,-,TRBD1,TRBV3-1/TRBV3-2,CASSQLDRGLWSYGYTF,TGTGCCAGCAGCCAACTGGACAGGGGGCTATGGAGCTATGGCTACACCTTC
TRBJ2-2,once,-,TRBV19,CASSIQPPGELFF,TGTGCCAGTAGTATACAGCCACCCGGGGAGCTGTTTTTT
TRBJ1-2,few,-,TRBV27,CASSFAGERYGYTF,TGTGCCAGCAGTTTCGCCGGAGAGCGCTATGGCTACACCTTC
TRBJ1-6,-,-,TRBV5-1,CASSFSGAGGSYNSPLHF,TGCGCCAGCAGCTTCTCCGGGGCTGGTGGCTCCTATAATTCACCCCTCCACTTT
TRBJ2-1,-,-,TRBV11-3,CASSLREPGHYNEQFF,TGTGCCAGCAGCTTAAGGGAACCGGGACACTACAATGAGCAGTTCTTC